The T cell receptor (beta chain) under discussion was sequenced for a study of shared clonotypes between healthy human individuals. The wider study: Three CD4 naive, three CD4 memory, two CD8 naive and one CD8 memory plate were used per donor.

Replicate PCRs from sorted subsets contained roughly 200 ng DNA, which is around 30,000 T cell genomes. Per the original methods: ImmunoSEQ supplied junction-only sequences lacking quality scores, so filtering was different. The assay was immunoSEQ multiplex PCR, and TCRdb's table has in-frame clones only and misses some. V and J calls and clone size are copied from that table; D and trimming were computed from the DNA. Counted here are 1,400,000 or so clones, around 98.5% occurring once; the ten biggest clones make up roughly 0.35%. The CDR3 has 15 amino acids. Trimming left V 7 bases short and J 2 bases short, with 18 bases between. From germline, CDR1 is MNHNS and CDR2 SASEGT. A CD45RA+ naive subset and a CD45RA-negative memory subset were split from CD4+ cells.

The source of this sequence is a man aged 25-40 years in good health. Sequenced input: naive CD4+ T cells sorted from blood. Documented subset: CD45RA+ positively selected. The chain carries TRBV6-1 and TRBJ2-7; D tentatively fits TRBD1 or TRBD2 (5 bases each). The CDR3 loop is CASTERGTVTYEQYF. The CDR3 nucleotides are TGTGCCAGCACCGAAAGAGGGACGGTAACCTACGAGCAGTACTTC.